Shown below are 26 T cell receptor beta chains from a single sample sequenced in a study of blood T cell repertoires in COVID-19. Here immunoSEQ multiplex PCR was the method, and the copy in TCRdb shows in-frame clones only, minus some. This sample yields about 300,000 clones, of which approximately 84% are seen a single time; roughly 1.5% belongs to the top ten. Sequenced material: peripheral blood. These receptors originate from a human donor with COVID-19, enrolled during active disease. The donor label of this sample is uncertain.

This clone has just a few counts. This chain links TRBV19 with TRBJ1-5; 11 nucleotides agree with TRBD1. CDR1 is LNHDA, CDR2 SQIVND, per germline (reference sequence). There are 20 residues in the CDR3. The V gene end was trimmed by 5 bases and the J gene end by 2 bases; junction bases not matched to a gene: 17. The CDR3 DNA reads TGTGCCAGTAGTGGCGCGTTTTACAGGACAGGGGGCGCAGGCAATCAGCCCCAGCATTTT. Encoded protein: CASSGAFYRTGGAGNQPQHF.

This chain joins TRBV12-5 and TRBJ1-6, with no clear D. The length of the CDR3 is 15 residues. The germline V gene encodes CDR1 LGHNT and CDR2 FRNRAP. The germline V and J ends were trimmed by 1 base and 6 bases, with 10 bases remaining between them. The chain's CDR3 is CASGLDESRNSPLHF. CDR3 in DNA: TGTGCTAGTGGTTTGGACGAAAGCCGTAATTCACCCCTCCACTTT.

This clone was counted a single time. The V call is TRBV6-2 or TRBV6-3, the J call TRBJ2-7, with D hard to call. The CDR3 spans 14 residues. The germline V and J ends were trimmed by 2 bases and 9 bases, with 17 bases remaining between them. In germline, CDR1 is MNHEY, CDR2 SVGEGT. The DNA of the CDR3 is TGTGCCAGCAGTTACCTCCCGACGGCCGCAGGGCAGTACTTC. As protein: CASSYLPTAAGQYF.

This clone was recorded once. The rearrangement uses TRBV2 and TRBJ1-2; 9 bases align to TRBD1. The CDR3 sequence is 15 residues long. Unmatched junction bases numbered 5, after V lost 2 bases and J lost 4 bases. The germline V gene encodes CDR1 SNHLY and CDR2 FYNNEI. The CDR3 DNA is TGTGCCAGCAGTGAAAGGGGACAGGGAGGCTATGGCTACACCTTC. It specifies CASSERGQGGYGYTF.

The gene calls are TRBV27 and TRBJ1-2; D is ambiguous. Germline assignment: CDR1 MNHEY and CDR2 SMNVEV (reference sequence). V was pared by 5 bases and J by 4 bases, with 14 bases between. This CDR3 spans 14 amino acids. The DNA for the CDR3 is TGTGCCAGCAGTCCGGCGACACCCACCTATGGCTACACCTTC. Translated: CASSPATPTYGYTF.

The J gene is TRBJ1-2, the V gene TRBV19; 7 nucleotides align to TRBD1. This CDR3 contains 14 residues. The germline gives CDR1 LNHDA, CDR2 SQIVND (reference sequence). With 5 bases clipped from V and 5 bases from J, the junction kept 8 bases outside the gene matches. CDR3 in amino acids: CASSQRQGLYGYTF. Written as DNA, the CDR3 is TGTGCCAGTAGTCAAAGACAGGGTCTTTATGGCTACACCTTC.

This clone was seen more than once but under ten times. The J gene is TRBJ1-5, the V gene TRBV6-2 or TRBV6-3, with 7 bases lining up with TRBD1. CDR1 MNHEY and CDR2 SVGEGT come from the germline V gene. This CDR3 spans 14 amino acids. Unmatched junction bases numbered 5, after V lost 6 bases and J lost 3 bases. The CDR3 loop reads CASSPDRANQPQHF. As DNA, the CDR3 is TGTGCCAGCAGCCCCGACAGGGCCAATCAGCCCCAGCATTTT.

The CDR3 bases are TGTGCCAGCAGTTTACACAGAATAGTTGGAGCTTTCTTT. The encoded protein is CASSLHRIVGAFF. The gene calls are TRBV28 and TRBJ1-1; D remains ambiguous. CDR1 MDHEN and CDR2 SYDVKM come from the germline V gene. Trimming stripped 2 bases from V and 10 bases from J, with 14 bases between. This CDR3 is 13 amino acids long.

V is TRBV18 and J is TRBJ2-1; possibly TRBD2 for D (6 bases). This CDR3 region has 16 residues. Trimming took off 2 bases at V and 4 bases at J, with 15 bases between the two ends. The germline gives CDR1 KGHSH, CDR2 LQKENI. CDR3 DNA sequence: TGTGCCAGCTCACCATCGGGCAGGGACTCTTACAATGAGCAGTTCTTC. This codes for CASSPSGRDSYNEQFF.

The chain uses TRBV21-1 and TRBJ2-1; TRBD2 was called by the table and not checked on the DNA. TRBV21-1 is a pseudogene segment. The CDR3 extends over 16 amino acids. The CDR3, as DNA: TGTGCCAGCAGGACGACTATCCTCCTTTTCTACAATGAGCAGTTCTTC. Residues: CASRTTILLFYNEQFF.

The chain joins TRBV3-1 (or the pseudogene TRBV3-2) to TRBJ1-1; tentative D call: TRBD1 (5 bases). The CDR3 spans 14 residues. The V end lost 1 base, the J end lost 11 bases, and 17 bases lay between the germline ends. Germline loops: CDR1 LGHDT, CDR2 YNNKEL (reference sequence). The chain's CDR3 is CASSQVQGGAVAFF. Here the CDR3 DNA reads TGTGCCAGCAGCCAAGTCCAAGGAGGGGCAGTGGCTTTCTTT.

The sample holds one count of this clone. This chain links TRBV27 with TRBJ2-7; TRBD2 aligns across 9 bases. CDR3 length: 16 residues. The V and J ends lost 0 bases and 7 bases, in that order; junction bases with no gene match: 10. Germline V gives CDR1 MNHEY, CDR2 SMNVEV (reference sequence). In DNA form, the CDR3 reads TGTGCCAGCAGTTTATCTGGGGGAGCGGGAGGAAGGGAGCAGTACTTC. It is translated as CASSLSGGAGGREQYF.

CDR3 protein: CASSLSGTGGHEQYF. The CDR3 DNA is TGTGCCAGCAGCTTGTCCGGAACAGGGGGCCACGAGCAGTACTTC. The J gene is TRBJ2-7, the V gene TRBV7-9; 9 nucleotides agree with TRBD1. This CDR3 has 15 residues. J gave up 5 bases and V 3 bases, and 8 bases lay outside the gene matches. In germline, CDR1 is SEHNR, CDR2 FQNEAQ (reference sequence).

The chain is built from TRBV19 and TRBJ1-2; D is unclear. CDR1 is LNHDA, CDR2 SQIVND, per germline (reference sequence). The CDR3 is made up of 13 amino acids. V was trimmed by 4 bases and J by 3 bases, leaving 9 bases between them. The CDR3 loop reads CASSTLAYYGYTF. CDR3 sequence (DNA): TGTGCCAGTAGTACCCTAGCCTACTATGGCTACACCTTC.

V and J are TRBV5-4 and TRBJ2-1; 11 bases are a match to TRBD2. The CDR3 sequence is 14 residues long. V shed 3 bases, J shed 6 bases, and the junction held 2 bases outside the gene matches. In germline, CDR1 is SGHNT, CDR2 YYREEE (reference sequence). The CDR3 DNA reads as TGTGCCAGCAGCTATGGACTAGCGGGCAATGAGCAGTTCTTC. Its translation: CASSYGLAGNEQFF. The entire variable domain, with the rest obtained from reference TRBV5-4 and TRBJ2-1, is as follows: ETGVTQSPTHLIKTRGQQVTLRCSSQSGHNTVSWYQQALGQGPQFIFQYYREEENGRGNFPPRFSGLQFPNYSSELNVNALELDDSALYLCASSYGLAGNEQFFGPGTRLTVL.

The chain has TRBV19 and TRBJ1-1; D remains unclear. Germline values: CDR1 LNHDA, CDR2 SQIVND (reference sequence). V was clipped by 10 bases and J by 3 bases, with 9 bases between them. The CDR3 has 11 residues. The CDR3 sequence is CATSSYTEAFF. The CDR3 region has the DNA TGTGCCACCTCTTCTTACACTGAAGCTTTCTTT.

This clone was seen a few times. The CDR3 region has the DNA TGCGCCAGCAGACCTAGCGGAGGGACAGATACGCAGTATTTT. It translates to CASRPSGGTDTQYF. This chain uses TRBV5-1 with TRBJ2-3; 7 bases align to TRBD2. The CDR3 extends over 14 amino acids. The germline V gene encodes CDR1 SGHRS and CDR2 YFSETQ. V gave up 5 bases and J gave up 3 bases; unmatched junction bases: 6.

This clone turned up a few times. The DNA of the CDR3 is TGTGCCAGCTCACCAGGCGTAGCGGGACTGTCAGATACGCAGTATTTT. Encoded protein: CASSPGVAGLSDTQYF. The V and J genes are TRBV18 and TRBJ2-3; 8 positions agree with TRBD2. Germline CDR1 KGHSH, CDR2 LQKENI. The trim removed 2 bases at V and 4 bases at J, leaving 8 bases unmatched. The CDR3 covers 16 residues.

The chain employs TRBV5-1 and TRBJ1-2; 7 bases fit TRBD1. In germline, CDR1 is SGHRS, CDR2 YFSETQ. With 4 bases clipped from V and 6 bases from J, the junction kept 3 bases outside the gene matches. The CDR3 has 12 residues. In nucleotides, the CDR3 is TGCGCCAGCAGCCCAGGGGGGCATGGCTACACCTTC. Translating gives CASSPGGHGYTF.

The V gene is TRBV4-2, the J gene TRBJ1-2, with unresolved D. The CDR3 is made up of 16 amino acids. Trimming pared 0 bases from V and 7 bases from J, leaving 18 bases between. Per germline, CDR1 LGHNA and CDR2 YNFKEQ. The CDR3 coding sequence is TGTGCCAGCAGCCAAGACCAACACGGGGAAAATGGTGGCTACACCTTC. Residues: CASSQDQHGENGGYTF.

This chain uses TRBV28 with TRBJ2-7, with 7 bases fitting TRBD1. Germline loops: CDR1 MDHEN, CDR2 SYDVKM. This CDR3 region has 17 residues. V trimming: 4 bases; J trimming: 0 bases; junction bases outside the gene matches: 12. CDR3 in amino acids: CASSSTIRTGRSYEQYF. The CDR3 coding sequence is TGTGCCAGCAGTTCTACAATCAGGACAGGCCGCTCCTACGAGCAGTACTTC.

The rearrangement joins TRBV4-1 to TRBJ1-5; maybe TRBD1 (6 bases). Germline lookup yields CDR1 MGHRA and CDR2 YSYEKL. Between the trimmed V and J ends, which lost 6 bases and 4 bases, there was a span of 13 bases. This CDR3 is built from 14 residues. The CDR3 DNA is TGCGCCAGCAGTCTCCGGGACACTAATCAGCCCCAGCATTTT. It yields the protein CASSLRDTNQPQHF.

This clone appeared a single time. The chain employs TRBV19 and TRBJ2-7, with 8 bases that match TRBD2. The CDR3 loop spans 15 amino acids. CDR1 is LNHDA and CDR2 is SQIVND in the germline V gene (reference sequence). V shed 6 bases and J 6 bases; nucleotides not matched to a gene: 13. The CDR3 DNA follows: TGTGCCAGTAGCCCCGGGACTAGTAGGCCCTCCGAGCAGTACTTC. Translating gives CASSPGTSRPSEQYF.

This chain connects TRBV27 to TRBJ2-6; D call uncertain. V lost 2 bases to trimming and J lost 0 bases, with 14 bases between them. From germline, CDR1 is MNHEY and CDR2 SMNVEV (reference sequence). The CDR3 has 18 amino acids. The CDR3 nucleotides are TGTGCCAGCAGTTTAAGGAGTATAATGGGCTCTGGGGCCAACGTCCTGACTTTC. Translation: CASSLRSIMGSGANVLTF.

V is TRBV3-1 (or the pseudogene TRBV3-2) and J is TRBJ1-6, with TRBD1 as a possible D gene (5 bases). Germline values: CDR1 LGHDT, CDR2 YNNKEL (reference sequence). This CDR3 has 20 residues. V was trimmed by 0 bases and J by 0 bases, leaving 18 bases between them. CDR3 sequence (DNA): TGTGCCAGCAGCCAAGACCACGGGACTAACGCGAGCTCCTATAATTCACCCCTCCACTTT. This sequence encodes CASSQDHGTNASSYNSPLHF.

V gene TRBV18 combines with J gene TRBJ1-1, with D maybe TRBD1 (6 bases). Germline assignment: CDR1 KGHSH and CDR2 LQKENI. The CDR3 is 15 amino acids. V was trimmed by 4 bases and J by 3 bases, leaving 15 bases between them. The chain's CDR3 is CASSLERGGHTEAFF. The CDR3 DNA is TGTGCCAGCTCACTTGAAAGGGGGGGTCACACTGAAGCTTTCTTT.